This TCR beta chain emerged from a study of blood T cell repertoires in COVID-19. Study-wide background: Samples came from the United States, Italy and Spain, spanning acute and convalescent COVID-19. In each case, the material was cDNA or gDNA derived from T cells, B-cell-depleted T cells, or PBMCs.

Trimming removed 5 bases at V and 0 bases at J, with 14 bases between. CDR1 is MNHEY, CDR2 SMNVEV, per germline (reference sequence). CDR3 size: 16 residues. The Seattle site enrolled patients during active infection and followed them longitudinally. Authors' methods: Reference gene primer amplification yielded estimated nucleated cell counts. TCRdb's copy holds only in-frame clones and misses some; the assay was immunoSEQ multiplex PCR. For V, J and clone size, that table is used; D and trimming come from the DNA. This sample has a few hundred thousand clones, with about 91% found just once. This chain links TRBV27 with TRBJ1-3, with D hard to call. The TCR comes from a woman under 40 with COVID-19, enrolled during active disease. Material: peripheral blood. Here the CDR3 DNA reads TGTGCCAGCAGTGGGCTGGTCTATAGCTCTGGAAACACCATATATTTT. Protein: CASSGLVYSSGNTIYF.